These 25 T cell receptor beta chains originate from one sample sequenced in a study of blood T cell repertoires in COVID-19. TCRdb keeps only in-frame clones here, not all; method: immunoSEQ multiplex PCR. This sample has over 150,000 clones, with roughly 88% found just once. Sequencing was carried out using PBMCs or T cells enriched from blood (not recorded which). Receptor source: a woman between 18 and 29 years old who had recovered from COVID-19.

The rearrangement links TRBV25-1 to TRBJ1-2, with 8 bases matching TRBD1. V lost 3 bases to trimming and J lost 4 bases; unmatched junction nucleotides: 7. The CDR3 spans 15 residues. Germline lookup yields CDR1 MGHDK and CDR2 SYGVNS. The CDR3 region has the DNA TGTGCCAGCAGTGAGGGACAGGCGGTCTTCTATGGCTACACCTTC. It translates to CASSEGQAVFYGYTF.

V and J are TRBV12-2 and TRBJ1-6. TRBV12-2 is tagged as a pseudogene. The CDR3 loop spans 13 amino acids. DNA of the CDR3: TGTGCCCTTAGCGGTTGCCCGGGACCAGGGCTCCACTTT. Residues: CALSGCPGPGLHF.

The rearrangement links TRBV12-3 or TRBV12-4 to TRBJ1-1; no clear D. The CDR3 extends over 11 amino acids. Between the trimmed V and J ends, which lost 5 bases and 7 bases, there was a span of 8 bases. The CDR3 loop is CASSRRGEAFF. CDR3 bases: TGTGCCAGCAGTCGCCGGGGTGAAGCTTTCTTT.

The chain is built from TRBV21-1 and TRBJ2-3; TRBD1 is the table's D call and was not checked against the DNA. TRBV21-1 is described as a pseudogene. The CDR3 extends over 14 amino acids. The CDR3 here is CASSKGRSTDTQYF. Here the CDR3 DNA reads TGTGCCAGCAGCAAGGGCAGATCCACAGATACGCAGTATTTT.

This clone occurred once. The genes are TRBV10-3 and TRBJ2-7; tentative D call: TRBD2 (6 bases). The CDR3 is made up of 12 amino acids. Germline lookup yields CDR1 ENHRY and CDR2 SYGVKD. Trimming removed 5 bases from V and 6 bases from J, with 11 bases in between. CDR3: CAISSGEIEQYF. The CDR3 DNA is TGTGCCATCAGTTCGGGGGAGATCGAGCAGTACTTC.

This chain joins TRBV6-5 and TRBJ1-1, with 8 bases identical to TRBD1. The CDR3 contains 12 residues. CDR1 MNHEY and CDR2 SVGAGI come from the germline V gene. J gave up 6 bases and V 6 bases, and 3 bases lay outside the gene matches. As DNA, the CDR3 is TGTGCCAGCAGGGGACAGGCCCCTGAAGCTTTCTTT. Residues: CASRGQAPEAFF.

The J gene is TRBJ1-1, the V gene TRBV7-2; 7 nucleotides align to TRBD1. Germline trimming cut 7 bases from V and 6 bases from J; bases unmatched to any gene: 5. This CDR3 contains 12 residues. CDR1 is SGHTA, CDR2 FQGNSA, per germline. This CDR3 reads CASTIGGPEAFF. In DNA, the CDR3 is TGTGCCAGCACTATAGGGGGCCCTGAAGCTTTCTTT.

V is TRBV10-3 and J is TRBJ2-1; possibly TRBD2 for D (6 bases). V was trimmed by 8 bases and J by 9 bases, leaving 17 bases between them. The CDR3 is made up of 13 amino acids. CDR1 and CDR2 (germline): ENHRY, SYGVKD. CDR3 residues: CAIGARGNLEQFF. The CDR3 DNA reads TGTGCCATCGGGGCGCGGGGAAACCTTGAGCAGTTCTTC.

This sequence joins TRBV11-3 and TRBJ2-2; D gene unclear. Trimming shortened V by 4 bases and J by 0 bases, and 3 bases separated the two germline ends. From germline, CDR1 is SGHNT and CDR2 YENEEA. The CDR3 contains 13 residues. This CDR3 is CASSSTNTGELFF. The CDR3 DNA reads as TGTGCCAGCAGCTCAACGAACACCGGGGAGCTGTTTTTT.

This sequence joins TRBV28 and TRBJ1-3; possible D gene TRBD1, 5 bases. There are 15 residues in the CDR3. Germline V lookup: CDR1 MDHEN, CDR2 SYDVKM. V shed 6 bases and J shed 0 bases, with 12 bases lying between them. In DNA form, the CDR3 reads TGTGCCAGCAGCCGGGACTCATACTCTGGAAACACCATATATTTT. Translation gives CASSRDSYSGNTIYF. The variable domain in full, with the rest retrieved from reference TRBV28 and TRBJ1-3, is DVKVTQSSRYLVKRTGEKVFLECVQDMDHENMFWYRQDPGLGLRLIYFSYDVKMKEKGDIPEGYSVSREKKERFSLILESASTNQTSMYLCASSRDSYSGNTIYFGEGSWLTVV.

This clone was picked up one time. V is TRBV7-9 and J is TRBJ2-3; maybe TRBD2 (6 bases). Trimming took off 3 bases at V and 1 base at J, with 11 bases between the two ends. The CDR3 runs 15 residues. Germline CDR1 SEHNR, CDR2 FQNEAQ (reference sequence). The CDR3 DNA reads TGTGCCAGCAGCTTCAGGTGGGAGGGCACAGATACGCAGTATTTT. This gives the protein CASSFRWEGTDTQYF.

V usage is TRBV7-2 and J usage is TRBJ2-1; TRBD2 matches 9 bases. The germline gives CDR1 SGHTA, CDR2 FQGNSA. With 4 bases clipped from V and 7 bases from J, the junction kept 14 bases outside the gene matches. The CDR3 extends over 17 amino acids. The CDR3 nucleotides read TGTGCCAGCAGCTCCCCTTTGGCGGGGGGGCCGGTGAATGAGCAGTTCTTC. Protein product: CASSSPLAGGPVNEQFF.

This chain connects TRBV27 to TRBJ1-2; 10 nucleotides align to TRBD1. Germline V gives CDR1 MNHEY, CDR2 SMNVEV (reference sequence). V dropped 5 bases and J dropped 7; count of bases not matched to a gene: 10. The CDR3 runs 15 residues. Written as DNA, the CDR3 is TGTGCCAGCAGTCTGGACAGGGGGGCCGGAGGTGGCTACACCTTC. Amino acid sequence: CASSLDRGAGGGYTF.

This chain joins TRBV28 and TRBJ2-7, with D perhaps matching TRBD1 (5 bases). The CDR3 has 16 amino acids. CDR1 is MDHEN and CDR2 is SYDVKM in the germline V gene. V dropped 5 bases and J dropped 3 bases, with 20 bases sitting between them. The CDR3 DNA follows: TGTGCCAGCAGTGCCCATCAGGAAGGGGCGATCTACGAGCAGTACTTC. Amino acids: CASSAHQEGAIYEQYF.

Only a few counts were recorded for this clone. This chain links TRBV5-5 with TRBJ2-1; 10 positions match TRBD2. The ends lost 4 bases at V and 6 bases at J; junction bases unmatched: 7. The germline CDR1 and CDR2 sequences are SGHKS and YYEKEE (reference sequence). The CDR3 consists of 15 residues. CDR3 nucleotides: TGTGCCAGCAGCCAGACTAGCGGGTTAGGCAATGAGCAGTTCTTC. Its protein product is CASSQTSGLGNEQFF.

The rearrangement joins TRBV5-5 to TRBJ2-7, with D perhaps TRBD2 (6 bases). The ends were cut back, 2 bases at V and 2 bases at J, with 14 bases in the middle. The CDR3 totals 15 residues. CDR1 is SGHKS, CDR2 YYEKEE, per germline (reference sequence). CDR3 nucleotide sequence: TGTGCCAGCAGCTTTACGGGAGCCGTCACCTACGAGCAGTACTTC. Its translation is CASSFTGAVTYEQYF.

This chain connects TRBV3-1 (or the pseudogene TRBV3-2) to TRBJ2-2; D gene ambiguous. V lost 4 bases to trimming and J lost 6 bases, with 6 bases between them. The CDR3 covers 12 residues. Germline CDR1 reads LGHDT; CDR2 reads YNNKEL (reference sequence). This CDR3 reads CASSPSAGELFF. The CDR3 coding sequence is TGTGCCAGCAGCCCCAGTGCCGGGGAGCTGTTTTTT.

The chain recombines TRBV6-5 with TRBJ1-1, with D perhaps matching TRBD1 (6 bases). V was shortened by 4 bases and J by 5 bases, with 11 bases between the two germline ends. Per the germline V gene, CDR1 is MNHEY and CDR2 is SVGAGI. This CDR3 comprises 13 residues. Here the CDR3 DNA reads TGTGCCAGCAGTTCGGACAGCGAAACTGAAGCTTTCTTT. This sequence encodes CASSSDSETEAFF.

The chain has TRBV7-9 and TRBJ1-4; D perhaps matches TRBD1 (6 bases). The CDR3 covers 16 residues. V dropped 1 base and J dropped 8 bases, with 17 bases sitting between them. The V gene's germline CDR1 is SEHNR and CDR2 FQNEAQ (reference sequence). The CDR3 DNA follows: TGTGCCAGCAGCTTAGGCCCAGGGGAAGTTTCGGAAAAACTGTTTTTT. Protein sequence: CASSLGPGEVSEKLFF.

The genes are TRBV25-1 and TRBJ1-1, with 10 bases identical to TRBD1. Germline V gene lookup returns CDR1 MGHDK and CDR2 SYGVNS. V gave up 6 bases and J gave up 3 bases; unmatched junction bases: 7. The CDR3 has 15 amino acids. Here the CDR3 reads CASRPTGGSDTEAFF. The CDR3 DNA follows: TGTGCCAGCAGACCGACAGGGGGCTCTGACACTGAAGCTTTCTTT.

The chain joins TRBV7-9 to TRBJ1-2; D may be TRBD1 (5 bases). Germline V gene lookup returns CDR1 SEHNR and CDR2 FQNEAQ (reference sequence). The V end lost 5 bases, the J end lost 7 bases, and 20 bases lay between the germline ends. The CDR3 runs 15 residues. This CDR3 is CASSHSERVGGGYTF. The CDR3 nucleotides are TGTGCCAGCAGCCACTCCGAAAGGGTCGGGGGTGGCTACACCTTC. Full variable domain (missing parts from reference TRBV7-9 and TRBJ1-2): DTGVSQNPRHKITKRGQNVTFRCDPISEHNRLYWYRQTLGQGPEFLTYFQNEAQLEKSRLLSDRFSAERPKGSFSTLEIQRTEQGDSAMYLCASSHSERVGGGYTFGSGTRLTVV.

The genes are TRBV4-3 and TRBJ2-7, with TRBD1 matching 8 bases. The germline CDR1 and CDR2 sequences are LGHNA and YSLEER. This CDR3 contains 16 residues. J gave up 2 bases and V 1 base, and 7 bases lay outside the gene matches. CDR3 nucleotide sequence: TGCGCCAGCAGCCAAGGAGTTCCAGGGGGCCCCTACGAGCAGTACTTC. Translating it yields CASSQGVPGGPYEQYF.

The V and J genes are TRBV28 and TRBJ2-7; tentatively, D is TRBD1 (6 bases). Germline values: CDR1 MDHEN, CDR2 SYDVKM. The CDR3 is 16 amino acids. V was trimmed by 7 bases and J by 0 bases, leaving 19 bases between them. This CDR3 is CASTPFRQDHSYEQYF. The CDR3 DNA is TGTGCCAGCACCCCGTTCCGACAGGATCACTCCTACGAGCAGTACTTC.

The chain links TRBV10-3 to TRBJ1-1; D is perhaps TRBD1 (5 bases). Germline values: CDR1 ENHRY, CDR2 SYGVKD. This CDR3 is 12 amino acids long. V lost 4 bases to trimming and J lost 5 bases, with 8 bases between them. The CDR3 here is CAISVGGTEAFF. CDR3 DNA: TGTGCCATCAGTGTTGGGGGGACTGAAGCTTTCTTT.

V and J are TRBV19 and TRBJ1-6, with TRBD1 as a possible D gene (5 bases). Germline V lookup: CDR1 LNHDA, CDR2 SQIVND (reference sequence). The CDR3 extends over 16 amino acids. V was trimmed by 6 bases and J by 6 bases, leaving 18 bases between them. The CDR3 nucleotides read TGTGCCAGTAGCCAATACCCAGGACAAGTTAATTCACCCCTCCACTTT. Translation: CASSQYPGQVNSPLHF.